The entry below describes one T cell receptor (beta chain). These data come from a study of blood T cell repertoires in COVID-19. The CDR3 has 18 amino acids. CDR1 and CDR2 from the germline V gene are KGHSH and LQKENI. With V trimmed by 3 bases and J by 4 bases, 10 bases remained unmatched. Data came from immunoSEQ multiplex PCR; TCRdb stores just in-frame clones and leaves some out. The sample records about 150,000 clones, about 80% being singletons. The genes are TRBV18 and TRBJ2-5; 14 nucleotides align to TRBD2. Sequenced input: peripheral blood. The clonotype was recovered from an older woman with COVID-19, enrolled during active disease. The CDR3 region has the DNA TGTGCCAGCTCACCCCCGGGACTAGCGGGGGAAGATGGAGAGACCCAGTACTTC. This translates into CASSPPGLAGEDGETQYF.